A selection of T cell receptor beta chains follows, all from one sample in a study of T cell changes during pregnancy in multiple sclerosis. TCRdb's copy holds only in-frame clones and misses some; the assay was immunoSEQ multiplex PCR. The table records around 50,000 clones, around nine tenths of them present only once. The specimen comprised CD4+ T cells from peripheral blood mononuclear cells, sampled in the third trimester of pregnancy. All receptors come from a female donor with multiple sclerosis, enrolled in a pregnancy study. CDR3s include the opening cysteine and the closing phenylalanine or tryptophan. A D gene is named only where the DNA matches it firmly. Rows give clone size only sometimes, using once, few, many, or a class for an expanded clone.

>TRBJ2-7|-|TRBV10-3|TRBD1
TGTGCCAGCTGGGACAGAGACTACGAGCAGTACTTC
CASWDRDYEQYF
>TRBJ1-1|-|TRBV27|-
TGTGCCAGCAGTTGGTCTGTCGGTGAAGCTTTCTTT
CASSWSVGEAFF
>TRBJ2-6|few|TRBV9|-
TGTGCCAGCAGCGTAAGGAGGGATCACTCTGGGGCCAACGTCCTGACTTTC
CASSVRRDHSGANVLTF
>TRBJ2-3|-|TRBV2|-
TGTGCCAGCAATCAAGACAGGTGGGCAGATACGCAGTATTTT
CASNQDRWADTQYF
>TRBJ1-2|once|TRBV29-1|TRBD1
TGCAGCGTTGAAGATCTTACTGACAGGGGTGGCTACACCTTC
CSVEDLTDRGGYTF
>TRBJ2-7|once|TRBV6-5|-
TGTGCCAGCAGGACACAGGGCTTCGAGCAGTACTTC
CASRTQGFEQYF
>TRBJ2-3|-|TRBV11-2|TRBD2
TGTGCCAGCAGCTCATGGACTAGCGCCGAGAATCCGCAGTATTTT
CASSSWTSAENPQYF
>TRBJ1-4|-|TRBV11-2|-
TGTGCCAGCAGCTTAATTTGGGGGGGGGCCACTAATGAAAAACTGTTTTTT
CASSLIWGGATNEKLFF
>TRBJ2-2|-|TRBV7-2|-
TGTGCCAGCAGCTCACTGGCTCATTCTAGCTACACCGGGGAGCTGTTTTTT
CASSSLAHSSYTGELFF
>TRBJ2-2|-|TRBV5-6|TRBD1
TGTGCCAGCAGCCCGAGGTGGGACAGGGCCACCGGGGAGCTGTTTTTT
CASSPRWDRATGELFF
>TRBJ1-3|-|TRBV19|-
TGTGCCAGTAAACCGAGCTCTGGAAACACCATATATTTT
CASKPSSGNTIYF
>TRBJ2-7|-|TRBV5-6|-
TGTGCCAGCAGCCCGGACAACTCCTACGAGCAGTACTTC
CASSPDNSYEQYF
>TRBJ2-1|-|TRBV20-1|-
TGCAGCGTTAGCGGTGACAATGAGCAGTTCTTC
CSVSGDNEQFF
>TRBJ1-1|-|TRBV6-4|TRBD1
TGTGCCAGCTCCCGGGACAGGAACACTGAAGCTTTCTTT
CASSRDRNTEAFF
>TRBJ1-2|-|TRBV5-4|TRBD1
TGTGCCAGCAGGCTACAGGGGGCCTATGGCTACACCTTC
CASRLQGAYGYTF
>TRBJ2-5|-|TRBV9|TRBD1
TGTGCCAGCGGCCCGGGACAGAATCAAGAGACCCAGTACTTC
CASGPGQNQETQYF
>TRBJ2-1|-|TRBV7-8|TRBD2
TGTGCCAGCAGCGCCCGGACTAGCGGGGGGGCGGGGAATGAGCAGTTCTTC
CASSARTSGGAGNEQFF
>TRBJ1-2|-|TRBV18|TRBD1
TGTGCCAGCTCGGCCGACAGGGACATCGATAACTATGGCTACACCTTC
CASSADRDIDNYGYTF
>TRBJ2-7|-|TRBV29-1|TRBD1
TGCAGCGTAGGACAGGTTCACGAGCAGTACTTC
CSVGQVHEQYF
>TRBJ2-7|-|TRBV27|-
TGTGCCAGCGGCCAAGCCTACGAGCAGTACTTC
CASGQAYEQYF
>TRBJ2-7|-|TRBV7-9|TRBD1
TGTGCCAGCAGCTTATGGGCAGGGGGAACAGACGAGCAGTACTTC
CASSLWAGGTDEQYF
>TRBJ1-3|-|TRBV6-1|-
TGTGCCAGCAGTGAATTTACTTCTAGAAACACCATATATTTT
CASSEFTSRNTIYF
>TRBJ2-5|-|TRBV18|TRBD1
TGTGCCAGCTCAGGCCGGGACAGGGGGGAGACCCAGTACTTC
CASSGRDRGETQYF
>TRBJ1-6|-|TRBV6-5|TRBD1
TGTGCCAGCAGTTACGGGACAGGGAACCATAATTCACCCCTCCACTTT
CASSYGTGNHNSPLHF
>TRBJ2-2|-|TRBV5-4|TRBD2
TGTGCCAGCAGCTTGGACGCGGGGGGGCCTACGAGCGGGGAGCTGTTTTTT
CASSLDAGGPTSGELFF
>TRBJ2-7|-|TRBV5-1|-
TGCGCCAGCAGCTTGGTAGGACTTCGAACCTACGAGCAGTACTTC
CASSLVGLRTYEQYF
>TRBJ1-2|-|TRBV19|-
TGTGCCAGTAGACCAGGGGTCTATGGCTACACCTTC
CASRPGVYGYTF
>TRBJ1-1|-|TRBV6-6|-
TGTGCCAGCAGTTACTCTGACAGGATGAACACTGAAGCTTTCTTT
CASSYSDRMNTEAFF
>TRBJ1-1|-|TRBV18|TRBD1
TGTGCCAGCTCGACAGGGTCAGTGGAAGCTTTCTTT
CASSTGSVEAFF
>TRBJ2-3|-|TRBV19|TRBD2
TGTGCCAGTAGAGCTAGCGGGGTGATCACAGATACGCAGTATTTT
CASRASGVITDTQYF
>TRBJ1-2|-|TRBV6-5|-
TGTGCCAGCAGCCTACAGGGATTCTATGGCTACACCTTC
CASSLQGFYGYTF
>TRBJ1-5|-|TRBV4-1|-
TGCGCCAGCAGCCAAGAGGGTAGTGCTGGAGGGAATCAGCCCCAGCATTTT
CASSQEGSAGGNQPQHF